The sequence of this T cell receptor beta chain was determined in a study of T cells in Graves' hyperthyroidism and ophthalmopathy. General study points: A model using 13 V-J features told ophthalmopathy apart from stable hyperthyroidism. Most thyroid clonotypes expanded above 0.001 appeared in blood too.

Researchers took RNA transcripts and amplified the TCR beta CDR3 regions from them. Primed by the HTBI set, a first-round RT-PCR was run on the TCR CDR3. TCRdb re-called the multiplex PCR reads with MiXCR, one entry per CDR3 protein. The sample holds roughly 380,000 distinct CDR3 sequences, around 18% seen once. Comments on this clonotype: The antigen remains unidentified.

Trimming removed 2 bases from V and 4 bases from J, with 8 bases in between. The V gene's germline CDR1 is MGHRA and CDR2 YSYEKL. The length of the CDR3 is 13 residues. This sample holds PBMCs from less than 13 ml fresh peripheral blood. The genes are TRBV4-1 and TRBJ1-2; maybe TRBD1 (5 bases). Sequenced: blood. The sequence came from a woman in her thirties or forties with Graves' ophthalmopathy. CDR3 sequence (DNA): TGCGCCAGCAGCCAACCGGGACGCTATGGCTACACCTTC. It is translated as CASSQPGRYGYTF.